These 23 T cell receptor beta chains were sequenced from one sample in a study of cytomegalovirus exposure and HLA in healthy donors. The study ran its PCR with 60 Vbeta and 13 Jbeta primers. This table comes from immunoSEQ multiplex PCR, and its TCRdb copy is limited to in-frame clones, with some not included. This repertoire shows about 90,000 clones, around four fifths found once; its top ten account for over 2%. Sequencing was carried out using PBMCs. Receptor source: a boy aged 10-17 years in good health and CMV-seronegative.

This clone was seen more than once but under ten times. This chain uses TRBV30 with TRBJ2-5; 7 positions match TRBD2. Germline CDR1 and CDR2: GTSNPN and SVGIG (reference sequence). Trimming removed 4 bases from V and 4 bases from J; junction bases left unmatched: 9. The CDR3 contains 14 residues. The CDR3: CAWKGFTGGETQYF. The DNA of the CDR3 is TGTGCCTGGAAAGGCTTTACGGGGGGAGAGACCCAGTACTTC.

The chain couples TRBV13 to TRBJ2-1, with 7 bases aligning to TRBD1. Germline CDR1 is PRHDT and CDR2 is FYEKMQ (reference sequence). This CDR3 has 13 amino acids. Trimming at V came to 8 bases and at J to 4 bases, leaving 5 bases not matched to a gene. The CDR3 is CASADRVYNEQFF. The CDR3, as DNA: TGTGCCAGCGCCGACAGGGTTTACAATGAGCAGTTCTTC.

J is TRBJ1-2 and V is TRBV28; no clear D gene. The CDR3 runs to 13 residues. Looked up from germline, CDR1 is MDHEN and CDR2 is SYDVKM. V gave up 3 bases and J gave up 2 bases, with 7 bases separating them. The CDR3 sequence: CASSFGRNYGYTF. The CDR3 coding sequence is TGTGCCAGCAGTTTTGGCAGGAACTATGGCTACACCTTC.

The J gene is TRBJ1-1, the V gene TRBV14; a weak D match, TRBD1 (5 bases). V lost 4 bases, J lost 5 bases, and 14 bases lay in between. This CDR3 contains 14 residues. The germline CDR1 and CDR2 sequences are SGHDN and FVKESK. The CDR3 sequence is CASSPQGGGTEAFF. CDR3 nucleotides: TGTGCCAGCAGCCCCCAGGGAGGAGGGACTGAAGCTTTCTTT.

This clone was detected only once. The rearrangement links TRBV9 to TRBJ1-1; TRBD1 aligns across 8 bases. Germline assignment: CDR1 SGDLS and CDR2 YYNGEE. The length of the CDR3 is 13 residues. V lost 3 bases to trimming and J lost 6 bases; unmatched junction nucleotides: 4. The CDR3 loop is CASSAGGYAEAFF. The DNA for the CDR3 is TGTGCCAGCAGCGCAGGGGGCTACGCTGAAGCTTTCTTT.

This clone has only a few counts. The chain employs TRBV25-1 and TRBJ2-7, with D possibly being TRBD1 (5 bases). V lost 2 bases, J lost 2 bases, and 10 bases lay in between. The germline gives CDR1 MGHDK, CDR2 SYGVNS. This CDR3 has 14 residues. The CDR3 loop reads CASSERQLTYEQYF. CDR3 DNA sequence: TGTGCCAGCAGTGAAAGACAGCTAACCTACGAGCAGTACTTC.

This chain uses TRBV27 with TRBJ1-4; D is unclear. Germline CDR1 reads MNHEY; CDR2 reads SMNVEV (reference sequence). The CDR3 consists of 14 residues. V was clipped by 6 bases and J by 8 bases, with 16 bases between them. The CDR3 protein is CASRAGSKLEKLFF. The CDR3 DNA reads TGTGCCAGCAGAGCCGGGTCCAAGTTAGAAAAACTGTTTTTT.

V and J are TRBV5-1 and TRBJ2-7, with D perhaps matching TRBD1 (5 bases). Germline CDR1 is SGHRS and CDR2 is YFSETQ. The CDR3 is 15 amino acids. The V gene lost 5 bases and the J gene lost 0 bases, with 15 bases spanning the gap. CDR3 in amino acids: CASSISTGSSYEQYF. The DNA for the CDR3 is TGCGCCAGCAGTATTTCAACAGGAAGCTCCTACGAGCAGTACTTC.

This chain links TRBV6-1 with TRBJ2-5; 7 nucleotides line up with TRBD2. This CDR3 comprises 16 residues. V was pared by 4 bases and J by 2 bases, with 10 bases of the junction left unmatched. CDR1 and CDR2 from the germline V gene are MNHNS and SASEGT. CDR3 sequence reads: CASSVPPSGRQETQYF. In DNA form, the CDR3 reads TGTGCCAGCAGTGTACCCCCTAGCGGACGGCAAGAGACCCAGTACTTC.

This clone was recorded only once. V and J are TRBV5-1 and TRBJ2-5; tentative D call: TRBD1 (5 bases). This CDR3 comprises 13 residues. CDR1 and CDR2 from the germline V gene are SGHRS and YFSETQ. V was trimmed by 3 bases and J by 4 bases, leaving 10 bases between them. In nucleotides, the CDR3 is TGCGCCAGCAGCTCCCAGGGTGCAGAGACCCAGTACTTC. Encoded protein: CASSSQGAETQYF.

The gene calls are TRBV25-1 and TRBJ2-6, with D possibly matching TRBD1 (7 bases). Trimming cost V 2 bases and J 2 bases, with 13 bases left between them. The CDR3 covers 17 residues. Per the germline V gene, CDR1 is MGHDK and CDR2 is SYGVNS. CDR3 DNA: TGTGCCAGCAGTGAAGGGGCCAGGGGGGCTGGGGCCAACGTCCTGACTTTC. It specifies CASSEGARGAGANVLTF. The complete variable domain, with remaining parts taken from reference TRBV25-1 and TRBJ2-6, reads EADIYQTPRYLVIGTGKKITLECSQTMGHDKMYWYQQDPGMELHLIHYSYGVNSTEKGDLSSESTVSRIRTEHFPLTLESARPSHTSQYLCASSEGARGAGANVLTFGAGSRLTVL.

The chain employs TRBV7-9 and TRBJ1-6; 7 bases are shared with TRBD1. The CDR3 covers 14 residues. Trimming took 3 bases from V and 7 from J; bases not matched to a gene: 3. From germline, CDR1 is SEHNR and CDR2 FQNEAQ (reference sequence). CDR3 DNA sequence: TGTGCCAGCAGCTTCGAGGGGGCGAATTCACCCCTCCACTTT. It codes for CASSFEGANSPLHF.

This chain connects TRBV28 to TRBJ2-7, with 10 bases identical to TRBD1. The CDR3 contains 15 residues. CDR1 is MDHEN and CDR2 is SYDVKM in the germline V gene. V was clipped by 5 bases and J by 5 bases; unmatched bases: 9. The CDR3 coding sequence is TGTGCCAGCAGTCTCCCGACAGGGGGCGTCGACGAGCAGTACTTC. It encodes CASSLPTGGVDEQYF.

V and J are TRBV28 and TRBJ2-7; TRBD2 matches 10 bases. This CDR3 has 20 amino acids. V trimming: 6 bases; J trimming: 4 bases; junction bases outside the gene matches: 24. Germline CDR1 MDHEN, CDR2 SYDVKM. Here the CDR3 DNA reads TGTGCCAGCAGCCTCCCGGGTGATAGGCCGTTGGCTAGCGGGAGTTACGAGCAGTACTTC. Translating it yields CASSLPGDRPLASGSYEQYF.

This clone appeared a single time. CDR3 in DNA: TGTGCCAGCCGCGGCGGGGAGCTGTTTTTT. This codes for CASRGGELFF. V and J are TRBV28 and TRBJ2-2; no firm D call. Per the germline V gene, CDR1 is MDHEN and CDR2 is SYDVKM. The V gene lost 8 bases and the J gene lost 7 bases, with 5 bases spanning the gap. The CDR3 spans 10 residues. The full variable domain, completed using reference TRBV28 and TRBJ2-2, is DVKVTQSSRYLVKRTGEKVFLECVQDMDHENMFWYRQDPGLGLRLIYFSYDVKMKEKGDIPEGYSVSREKKERFSLILESASTNQTSMYLCASRGGELFFGEGSRLTVL.

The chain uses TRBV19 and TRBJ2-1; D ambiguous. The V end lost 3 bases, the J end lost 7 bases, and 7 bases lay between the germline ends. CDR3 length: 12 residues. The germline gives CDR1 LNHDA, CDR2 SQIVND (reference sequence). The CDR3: CASSMGPNEQFF. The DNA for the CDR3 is TGTGCCAGTAGTATGGGCCCTAATGAGCAGTTCTTC.

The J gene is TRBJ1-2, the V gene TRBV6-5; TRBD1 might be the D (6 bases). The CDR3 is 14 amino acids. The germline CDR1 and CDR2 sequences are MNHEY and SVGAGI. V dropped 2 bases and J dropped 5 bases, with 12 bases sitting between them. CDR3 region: CASSYVRGAYGYTF. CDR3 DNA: TGTGCCAGCAGTTACGTCCGGGGGGCTTATGGCTACACCTTC.

Written as DNA, the CDR3 is TGTGCCTGGAACAGGTTCGATGGCTACACCTTC. Its translation: CAWNRFDGYTF. This chain uses TRBV30 with TRBJ1-2; tentative D call: TRBD1 (5 bases). V dropped 4 bases and J dropped 6 bases, with 9 bases sitting between them. CDR3 length: 11 residues. Germline V gene sequence: CDR1 GTSNPN, CDR2 SVGIG (reference sequence).

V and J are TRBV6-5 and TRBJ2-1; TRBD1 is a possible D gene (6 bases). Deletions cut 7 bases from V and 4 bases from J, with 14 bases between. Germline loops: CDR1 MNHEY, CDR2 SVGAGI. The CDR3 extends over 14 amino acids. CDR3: CASNPSTGYNEQFF. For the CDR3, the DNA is TGTGCCAGCAACCCCTCGACAGGATACAATGAGCAGTTCTTC.

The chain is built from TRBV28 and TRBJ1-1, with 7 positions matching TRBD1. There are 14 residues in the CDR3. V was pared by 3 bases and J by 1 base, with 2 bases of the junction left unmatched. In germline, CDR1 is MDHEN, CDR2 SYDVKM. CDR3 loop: CASSLTGRNTEAFF. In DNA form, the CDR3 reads TGTGCCAGCAGTTTGACAGGGAGGAACACTGAAGCTTTCTTT.

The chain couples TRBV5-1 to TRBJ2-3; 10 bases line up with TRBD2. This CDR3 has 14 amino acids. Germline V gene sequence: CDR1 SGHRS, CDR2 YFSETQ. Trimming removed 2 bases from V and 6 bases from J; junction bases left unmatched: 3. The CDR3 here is CASSFTSGVDTQYF. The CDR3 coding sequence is TGCGCCAGCAGCTTCACTAGCGGGGTGGATACGCAGTATTTT.

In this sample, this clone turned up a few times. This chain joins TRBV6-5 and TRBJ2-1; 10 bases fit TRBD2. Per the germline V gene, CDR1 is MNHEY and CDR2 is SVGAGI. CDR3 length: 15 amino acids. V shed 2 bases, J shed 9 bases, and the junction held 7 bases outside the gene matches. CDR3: CASSYVASGRVEQFF. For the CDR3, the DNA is TGTGCCAGCAGTTACGTAGCTAGCGGGAGAGTTGAGCAGTTCTTC.

Written as DNA, the CDR3 is TGTGCCAGCAGTTACTACGGACAGAACAATGAGCAGTTCTTC. This codes for CASSYYGQNNEQFF. The chain carries TRBV6-5 and TRBJ2-1, with D possibly TRBD1 on 6 matching bases. Trimming pared 1 base from V and 5 bases from J, leaving 9 bases between. The germline CDR1 and CDR2 sequences are MNHEY and SVGAGI. This CDR3 region has 14 residues.